This T cell receptor (beta chain) is drawn from a study of neurological immune-mediated disorders. After removal of 6 bases from V and 17 bases from J, the junction contained 26 bases not matched to a gene. Germline assignment: CDR1 MDHEN and CDR2 SYDVKM. There are 19 residues in the CDR3. TCRdb processed the 5' RACE reads anew with MiXCR; each CDR3 protein has one entry. The sample shows 80,000 or so distinct CDR3 sequences, about 9.4% of them seen only once. Material: PBMCs. This receptor was taken from a man aged 50-60 years in good health. The chain uses TRBV28 and TRBJ2-6; 12 bases are a match to TRBD1. The CDR3 reads CASRQGRGQGAPGANVMTF. CDR3 nucleotides: TGTGCCAGCAGACAAGGGCGGGGACAGGGGGCGCCCGGGGCCAATGTCATGACTTTC.